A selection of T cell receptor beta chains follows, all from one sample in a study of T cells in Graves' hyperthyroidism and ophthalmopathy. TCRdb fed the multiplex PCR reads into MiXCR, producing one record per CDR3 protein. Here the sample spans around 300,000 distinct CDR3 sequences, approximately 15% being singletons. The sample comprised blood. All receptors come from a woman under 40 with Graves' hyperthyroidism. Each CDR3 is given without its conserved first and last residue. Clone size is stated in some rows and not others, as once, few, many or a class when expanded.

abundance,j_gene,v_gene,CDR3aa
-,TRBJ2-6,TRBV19,ASSMRVSANSGANVLT
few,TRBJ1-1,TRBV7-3,ASSPGQGGTEAF
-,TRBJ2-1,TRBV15,ATSRALADAYNEQF
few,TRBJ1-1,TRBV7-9,ASSFEALNTEAF
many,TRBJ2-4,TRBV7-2,ASSFRDRGSKNIQY
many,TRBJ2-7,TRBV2,ASEETVSYEQY
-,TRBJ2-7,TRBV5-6,ASSSRGFFYEQY
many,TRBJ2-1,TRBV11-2,ASSKLPGPKYNEQF
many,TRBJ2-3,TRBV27,ASSRLGDPWGTDTQY
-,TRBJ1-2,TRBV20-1,SARTVNYGYT
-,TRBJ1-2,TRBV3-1,ANSQAGGYT
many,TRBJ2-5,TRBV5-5,ASSLGGASAQETQY
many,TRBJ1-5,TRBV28,ASSGSLIGPQH
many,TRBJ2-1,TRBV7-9,ASNSGGHNEQF
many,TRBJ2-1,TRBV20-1,SASGAEYNEQF
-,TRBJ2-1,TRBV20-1,SVVGTVNEQF
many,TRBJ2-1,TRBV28,ASRFRFETSGYNEQF
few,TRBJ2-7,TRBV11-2,ASRKSSASYEQY
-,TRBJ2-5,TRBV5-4,ASSPAQSKAGGTQY
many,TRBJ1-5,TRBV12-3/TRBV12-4,ASRPTGANQPQH
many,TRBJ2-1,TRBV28,ASSFGDSYNEQF
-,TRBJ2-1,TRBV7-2,ASSLSSNHEQF
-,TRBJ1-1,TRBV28,ASGGIGAF
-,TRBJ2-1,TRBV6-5,ASSYSGQGDEQF
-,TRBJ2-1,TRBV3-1,ASSTRQGFTSNNEQF
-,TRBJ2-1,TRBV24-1,ATEKAGESYNEQF
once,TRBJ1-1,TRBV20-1,SANGAPDSVAEAC